This TCR beta chain was sequenced for a study of CD8+CD57+ T cells in acquired aplastic anemia. Study background: DNA recovered from sorted CD4+ and CD8+ cells had a mean of around 3.2 ug.

By flow cytometry, patients selected for sequencing had shown an expansion of CD8+CD57+ cells. Every patient presented with severe acquired aplastic anemia. Germline V CDR1 and CDR2: SNHLY, FYNNEI. Trimming stripped 2 bases from V and 6 bases from J, with 17 bases between. CDR3 length equals 15 residues. General study results and limits: Controls did not differ significantly from patients in CD8+ Simpson's diversity. Between patients and controls, about 30 CD8+ CDR3 sequences were found in common.

It was genomic DNA that served as the template for profiling TCR beta VDJ and CDR3. Via MiXCR, TCRdb re-called the reads, giving one row per CDR3 protein. The table has under 500,000 distinct CDR3 sequences, around 30% seen once. About this clonotype: The antigen is undetermined.

The rearrangement uses TRBV2 and TRBJ2-7, with D tentatively TRBD1 (5 bases). Sequenced sample: sorted CD4+, CD8+, or CD8+CD57+ T cells (not recorded which) from PBMCs. The receptor comes from a human donor with aplastic anemia. The CDR3 nucleotides are TGTGCCAGCAGTGAACTCCTGATCACTGGGGCCGAGCAGTACTTC. Amino acid sequence: CASSELLITGAEQYF. Full variable domain (missing parts from reference TRBV2 and TRBJ2-7): EPEVTQTPSHQVTQMGQEVILRCVPISNHLYFYWYRQILGQKVEFLVSFYNNEISEKSEIFDDQFSVERPDGSNFTLKIRSTKLEDSAMYFCASSELLITGAEQYFGPGTRLTVT.